The clone carrying this T cell receptor (beta chain) was detected a few times. Its cognate antigen is unknown. These data come from a study of post-analysis software for immune sequencing data. Included in the TCR beta cDNA libraries were unique molecular identifiers. MiXCR was run by TCRdb on the PCR reads, yielding one entry per CDR3 protein. This table has 400,000 to 500,000 distinct CDR3 sequences, about 40% appearing once. The V and J ends lost 4 bases and 9 bases respectively, with 25 bases between them. CDR3 length: 16 amino acids. The germline gives CDR1 SGHTA, CDR2 FQGTGA. Overall study results and limits: With TRBV5-6, TRBV5-1 and TRBV20-1 included, 4 to 6 TRBV segments were more frequent in patients than in controls.

The material sequenced was blood. The TCR comes from a girl aged 2-10 years with multiple sclerosis. The rearrangement uses TRBV7-3 and TRBJ2-7; the D gene is possibly TRBD1 (7 bases). The DNA for the CDR3 is TGTGCCAGCAGCTCAACCTTTCTCAGGGGGGCAGGGGTGCAGTACTTC. This encodes CASSSTFLRGAGVQYF.